The clone carrying this T cell receptor beta chain was seen ten or more times. Its antigen is unidentified. The data stem from a study of blood T cells in healthy people across ages. Background on the study: When template switching was applied, about one barcoded beta molecule was captured per two T cells.

Study-wide points: Estimates based on one million T cells were treated as lower bounds. Donor CMV infection status was unknown, possibly confounding age-related changes in expanded clonotypes.

Together with a sample-barcoded 5' primer, a J-beta primer mix was included in a second PCR lasting about 7 to 11 cycles. TCRdb reprocessed the 5' RACE reads via MiXCR and lists one record per CDR3 protein. Of over 750,000 distinct CDR3 sequences in the sample, just under 25% are singletons; the top ten hold more than 8%. This CDR3 is 16 amino acids long. Germline values: CDR1 MNHNS, CDR2 SASEGT. The V gene lost 10 bases and the J gene lost 4 bases, with 25 bases spanning the gap. This sample was also put to use in a study of T cells of mothers and their children. From that paper: In cDNA synthesis, all of the extracted RNA was used at roughly 1.5 ug per 15 ul.

This sequence joins TRBV6-1 and TRBJ1-1, with a possible D match to TRBD1 (5 bases). The clonotype was recovered from a boy aged 5-17 years in good health. The material sequenced was blood. DNA of the CDR3: TGTGCCATCGACCCTCTTTCGGGGGGGAGCTTCACTGAAGCTTTCTTT. Translated, it gives CAIDPLSGGSFTEAFF.